These 2 T cell receptor beta chains share one sample of origin, sequenced in a study of T cells in Graves' hyperthyroidism and ophthalmopathy. TCR beta CDR3 regions were amplified from RNA transcripts. During a first-round RT-PCR of the TCR CDR3, the HTBI primer set was used. TCRdb analysed the multiplex PCR reads with MiXCR anew, one entry per CDR3 protein. The table includes some 600,000 distinct CDR3 sequences, about 15% detected once. The sequenced sample consisted of blood. Receptors were obtained from a woman aged 30 to 39 with Graves' hyperthyroidism that later progressed to Graves' ophthalmopathy.

This clonotype came up many times. The chain recombines TRBV28 with TRBJ2-7; D possibly corresponds to TRBD2 (6 bases). Germline CDR1 reads MDHEN; CDR2 reads SYDVKM. V was clipped by 4 bases and J by 6 bases, with 13 bases between them. This CDR3 has 13 residues. The CDR3 sequence is CASSSFQGGEQYF. Here the CDR3 DNA reads TGTGCCAGCAGTTCCTTCCAGGGAGGCGAGCAGTACTTC.

J is TRBJ2-7 and V is TRBV18, with 7 bases matching TRBD1. The germline gives CDR1 KGHSH, CDR2 LQKENI. The CDR3 extends over 14 amino acids. V lost 3 bases, J lost 4 bases, and 6 bases stayed unmatched. For the CDR3, the DNA is TGTGCCAGCTCACCGGGACAGCTAGTTTACGAGCAGTACTTC. Amino acids: CASSPGQLVYEQYF.